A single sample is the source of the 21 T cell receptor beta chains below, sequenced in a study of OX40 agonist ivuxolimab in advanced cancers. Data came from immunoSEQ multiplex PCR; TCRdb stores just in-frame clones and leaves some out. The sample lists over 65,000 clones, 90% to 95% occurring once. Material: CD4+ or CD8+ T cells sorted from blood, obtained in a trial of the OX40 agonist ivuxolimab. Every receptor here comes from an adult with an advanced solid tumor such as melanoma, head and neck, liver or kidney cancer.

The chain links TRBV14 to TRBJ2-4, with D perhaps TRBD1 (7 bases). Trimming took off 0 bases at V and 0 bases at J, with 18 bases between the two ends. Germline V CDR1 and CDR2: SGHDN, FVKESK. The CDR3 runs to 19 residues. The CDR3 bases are TGTGCCAGCAGCCAAGATAAATCAGGGGGGAATCTAGCCAAAAACATTCAGTACTTC. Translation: CASSQDKSGGNLAKNIQYF.

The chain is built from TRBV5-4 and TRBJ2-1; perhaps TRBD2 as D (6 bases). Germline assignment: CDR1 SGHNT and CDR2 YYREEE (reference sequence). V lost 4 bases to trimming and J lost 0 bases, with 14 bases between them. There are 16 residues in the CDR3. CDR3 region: CASSHKAGSSYNEQFF. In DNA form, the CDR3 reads TGTGCCAGCAGCCACAAAGCGGGTAGCTCCTACAATGAGCAGTTCTTC.

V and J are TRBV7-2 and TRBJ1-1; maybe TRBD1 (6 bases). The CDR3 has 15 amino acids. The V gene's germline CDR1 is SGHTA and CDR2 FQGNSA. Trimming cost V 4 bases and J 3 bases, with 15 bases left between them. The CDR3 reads CASSSLGGGDTEAFF. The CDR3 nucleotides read TGTGCCAGCAGCTCCCTAGGGGGTGGGGACACTGAAGCTTTCTTT.

CDR3 bases: TGTGCCAGCAGGAGGGGTTCGCAAGAGACCCAGTACTTC. This sequence encodes CASRRGSQETQYF. V and J are TRBV6-5 and TRBJ2-5, with D possibly being TRBD1 or TRBD2 (5 bases each). Germline V lookup: CDR1 MNHEY, CDR2 SVGAGI. The CDR3 is 13 residues long. V was shortened by 6 bases and J by 2 bases, with 10 bases between the two germline ends.

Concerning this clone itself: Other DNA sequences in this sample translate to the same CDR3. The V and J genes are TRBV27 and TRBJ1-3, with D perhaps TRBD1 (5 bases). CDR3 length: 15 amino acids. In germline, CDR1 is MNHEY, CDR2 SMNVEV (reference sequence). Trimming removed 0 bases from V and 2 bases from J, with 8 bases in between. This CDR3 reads CASSLSWGAGNTIYF. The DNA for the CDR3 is TGTGCCAGCAGTTTATCGTGGGGGGCTGGAAACACCATATATTTT.

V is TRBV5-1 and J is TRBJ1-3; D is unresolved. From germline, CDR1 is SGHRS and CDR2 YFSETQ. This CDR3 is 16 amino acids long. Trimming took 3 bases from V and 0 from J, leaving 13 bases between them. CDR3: CASSSSTQTSGNTIYF. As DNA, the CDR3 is TGCGCCAGCAGCTCCTCGACGCAAACCTCTGGAAACACCATATATTTT.

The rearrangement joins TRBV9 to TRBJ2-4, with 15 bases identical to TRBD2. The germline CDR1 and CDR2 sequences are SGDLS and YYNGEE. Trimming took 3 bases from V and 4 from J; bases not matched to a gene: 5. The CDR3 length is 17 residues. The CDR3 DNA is TGTGCCAGCAGCGCAGGACTAGCGGGAGGGAAAAAAAACATTCAGTACTTC. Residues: CASSAGLAGGKKNIQYF.

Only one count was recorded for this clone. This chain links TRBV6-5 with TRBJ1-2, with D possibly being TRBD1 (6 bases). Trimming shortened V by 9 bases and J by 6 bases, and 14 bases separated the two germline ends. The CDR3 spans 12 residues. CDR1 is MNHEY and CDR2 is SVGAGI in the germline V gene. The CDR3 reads CASLRRGDGYTF. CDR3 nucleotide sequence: TGTGCCAGTCTACGAAGGGGGGATGGCTACACCTTC.

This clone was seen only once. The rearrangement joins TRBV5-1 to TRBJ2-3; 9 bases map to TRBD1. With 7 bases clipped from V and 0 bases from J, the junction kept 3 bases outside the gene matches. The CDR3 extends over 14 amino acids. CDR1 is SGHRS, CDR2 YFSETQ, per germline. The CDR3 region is CASQQGASTDTQYF. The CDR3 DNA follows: TGCGCCAGCCAACAGGGGGCTAGCACAGATACGCAGTATTTT.

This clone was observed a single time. The chain's CDR3 is CASSQSQDLAKNIQYF. As DNA, the CDR3 is TGCGCCAGCAGTCAATCTCAGGATCTGGCCAAAAACATTCAGTACTTC. The gene calls are TRBV23-1 and TRBJ2-4; D call uncertain. TRBV23-1 falls under the ORF class, with uncertain function. The CDR3 has 16 residues. Trimming took 0 bases from V and 1 from J, leaving 10 bases between them.

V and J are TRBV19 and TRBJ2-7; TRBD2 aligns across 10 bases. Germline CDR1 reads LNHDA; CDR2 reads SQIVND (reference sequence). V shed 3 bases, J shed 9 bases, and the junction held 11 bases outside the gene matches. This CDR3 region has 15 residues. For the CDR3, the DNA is TGTGCCAGTAGTATTCTCCTAGCGGGAGATAGGGTGCAGTACTTC. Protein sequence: CASSILLAGDRVQYF.

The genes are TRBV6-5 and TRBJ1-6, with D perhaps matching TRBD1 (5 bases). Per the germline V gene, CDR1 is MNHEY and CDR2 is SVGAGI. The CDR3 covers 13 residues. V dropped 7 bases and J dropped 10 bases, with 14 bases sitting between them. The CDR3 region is CASTRGGGSPLHF. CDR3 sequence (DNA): TGTGCCAGCACCCGGGGGGGAGGGTCACCCCTCCACTTT.

The CDR3 loop is CASSSGGLLAKNIQYF. CDR3 in DNA: TGTGCCAGCAGCTCAGGGGGGCTACTAGCCAAAAACATTCAGTACTTC. This chain uses TRBV27 with TRBJ2-4, with a possible D match to TRBD1 (7 bases). Germline V lookup: CDR1 MNHEY, CDR2 SMNVEV (reference sequence). The CDR3 length is 16 residues. V was clipped by 6 bases and J by 0 bases, with 15 bases between them.

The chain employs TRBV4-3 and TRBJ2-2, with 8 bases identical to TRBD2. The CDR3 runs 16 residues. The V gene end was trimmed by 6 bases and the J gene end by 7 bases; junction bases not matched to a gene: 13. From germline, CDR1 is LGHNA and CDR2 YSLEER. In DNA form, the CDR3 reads TGCGCCAGCAGTTATACCCCGGGACTAGGGGTCGGGGAGCTGTTTTTT. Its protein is CASSYTPGLGVGELFF.

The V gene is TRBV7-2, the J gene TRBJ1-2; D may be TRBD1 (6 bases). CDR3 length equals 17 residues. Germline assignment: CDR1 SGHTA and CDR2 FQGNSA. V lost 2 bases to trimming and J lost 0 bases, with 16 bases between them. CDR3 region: CASSLWGAAISNYGYTF. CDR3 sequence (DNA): TGTGCCAGCAGCTTATGGGGGGCCGCAATTTCTAACTATGGCTACACCTTC.

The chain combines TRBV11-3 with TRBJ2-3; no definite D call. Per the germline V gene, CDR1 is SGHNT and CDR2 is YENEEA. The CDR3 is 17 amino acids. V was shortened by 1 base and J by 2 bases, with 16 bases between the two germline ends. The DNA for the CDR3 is TGTGCCAGCAGCTTAGGGGCGGTCCCCAGGATCACAGATACGCAGTATTTT. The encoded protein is CASSLGAVPRITDTQYF.

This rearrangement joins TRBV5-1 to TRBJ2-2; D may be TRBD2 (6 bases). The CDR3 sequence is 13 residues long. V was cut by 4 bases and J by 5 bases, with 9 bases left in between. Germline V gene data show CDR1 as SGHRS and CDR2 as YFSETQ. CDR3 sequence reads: CASSAGPTGELFF. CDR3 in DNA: TGCGCCAGCAGCGCGGGACCGACCGGGGAGCTGTTTTTT.

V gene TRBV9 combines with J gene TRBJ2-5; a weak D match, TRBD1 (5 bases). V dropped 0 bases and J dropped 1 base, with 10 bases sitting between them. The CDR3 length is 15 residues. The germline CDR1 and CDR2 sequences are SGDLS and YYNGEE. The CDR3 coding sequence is TGTGCCAGCAGCGTAGGGGGCTGGTTCCAAGAGACCCAGTACTTC. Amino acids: CASSVGGWFQETQYF.

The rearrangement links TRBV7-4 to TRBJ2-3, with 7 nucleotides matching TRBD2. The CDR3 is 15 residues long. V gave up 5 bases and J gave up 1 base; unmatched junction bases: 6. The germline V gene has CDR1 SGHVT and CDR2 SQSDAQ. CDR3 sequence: CASSQVAGGTDTQYF. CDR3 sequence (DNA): TGTGCCAGCAGCCAAGTAGCGGGCGGCACAGATACGCAGTATTTT.

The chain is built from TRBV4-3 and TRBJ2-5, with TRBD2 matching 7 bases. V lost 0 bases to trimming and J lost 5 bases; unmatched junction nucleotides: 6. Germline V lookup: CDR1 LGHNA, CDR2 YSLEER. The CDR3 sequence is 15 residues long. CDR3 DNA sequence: TGCGCCAGCAGCCAAGATCGTTTGGGGGGGGAGACCCAGTACTTC. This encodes CASSQDRLGGETQYF.

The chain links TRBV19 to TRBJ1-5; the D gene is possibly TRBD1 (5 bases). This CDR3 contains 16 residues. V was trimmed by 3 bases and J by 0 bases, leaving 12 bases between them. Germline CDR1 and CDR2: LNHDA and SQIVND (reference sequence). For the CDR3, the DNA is TGTGCCAGTAGTATCGATGGGGGAAATAGCAATCAGCCCCAGCATTTT. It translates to CASSIDGGNSNQPQHF. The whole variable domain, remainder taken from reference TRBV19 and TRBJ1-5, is DGGITQSPKYLFRKEGQNVTLSCEQNLNHDAMYWYRQDPGQGLRLIYYSQIVNDFQKGDIAEGYSVSREKKESFPLTVTSAQKNPTAFYLCASSIDGGNSNQPQHFGDGTRLSIL.